These 24 T cell receptor beta chains originate from one sample sequenced in a study of tumor-infiltrating lymphocytes in primary liver carcinoma. Co-extraction of RNA and DNA was performed on roughly 17-32 mg of unsorted bulk tissue. TCR beta cDNA was made from roughly 500 ng total RNA with a constant-region primer. Amplification in three nested multiplex PCR rounds with slightly modified ARM-PCR gave rise to TCR beta libraries. PCR rounds one and two used TRBV1-TRBV30 forward primers with a C-beta reverse primer for about 9 cycles each. Using its own MiXCR run on the multiplex PCR reads, TCRdb lists one record per CDR3 protein. The sample consists of 90,000 to 150,000 distinct CDR3 sequences, about 68% of them appearing once. The sample was liver tumor tissue from sampling region 1. Subset reported: tumor region T1, superior pole. Receptor source: a woman aged 55-75 years with primary liver carcinoma and hepatitis B virus infection.

The J gene is TRBJ2-3, the V gene TRBV7-9; maybe TRBD1 (6 bases). The ends were cut back, 6 bases at V and 1 base at J, with 17 bases in the middle. The CDR3 extends over 16 amino acids. The germline CDR1 and CDR2 sequences are SEHNR and FQNEAQ (reference sequence). The CDR3 DNA is TGTGCCAGCAGTTCAGCAGGGGTTGGAGGCACAGATACGCAGTATTTT. Encoded protein: CASSSAGVGGTDTQYF.

The sample holds many counts of this clonotype. The chain combines TRBV6-1 with TRBJ1-1, with D unresolved. Trimming took off 0 bases at V and 1 base at J, with 18 bases between the two ends. The germline gives CDR1 MNHNS, CDR2 SASEGT. CDR3 length: 18 residues. The chain's CDR3 is CASSEAPQSKVRNTEAFF. The CDR3 DNA sequence: TGTGCCAGCAGTGAAGCTCCCCAATCGAAGGTCCGGAACACTGAAGCTTTCTTT.

The rearrangement links TRBV5-5 to TRBJ2-7; the match to TRBD2 covers 7 bases. Germline CDR1 is SGHKS and CDR2 is YYEKEE (reference sequence). The CDR3 sequence is 14 residues long. V gave up 1 base and J gave up 5 bases; unmatched junction bases: 6. CDR3 sequence: CASSLLAGVNEQYF. In nucleotides, the CDR3 is TGTGCCAGCAGCTTGTTGGCGGGGGTCAACGAGCAGTACTTC.

Comment on this clonotype: A much larger clone differs by one base, so this may be a read error. V is TRBV5-1 and J is TRBJ2-5, with 12 bases fitting TRBD2. Per germline, CDR1 SGHRS and CDR2 YFSETQ. The CDR3 is made up of 16 amino acids. CDR3 in DNA: TGCGCCAGCAGCCCCGGACTAGCGGGACGGTCAGAGAGCCAGTACTTC. This translates into CASSPGLAGRSESQYF. Variable domain in full (rest from reference TRBV5-1 and TRBJ2-5): KAGVTQTPRYLIKTRGQQVTLSCSPISGHRSVSWYQQTPGQGLQFLFEYFSETQRNKGNFPGRFSGRQFSNSRSEMNVSTLELGDSALYLCASSPGLAGRSESQYFGPGTRLLVL.

A few counts support this clonotype. The gene calls are TRBV10-3 and TRBJ2-2; D call uncertain. V lost 5 bases and J 5 bases, leaving 21 bases between the germline ends. CDR1 and CDR2 (germline): ENHRY, SYGVKD. The CDR3 runs to 17 residues. CDR3: CAISRQGHKLMTGELFF. CDR3 bases: TGTGCCATCAGTCGACAAGGCCATAAATTGATGACCGGGGAGCTGTTTTTT.

This clonotype was detected ten times or more. The gene calls are TRBV5-1 and TRBJ2-5, with TRBD1 matching over 8 bases. The V gene's germline CDR1 is SGHRS and CDR2 YFSETQ. The CDR3 runs 14 residues. The ends lost 3 bases at V and 4 bases at J; junction bases unmatched: 5. The DNA for the CDR3 is TGCGCCAGCAGCTCTGGGACAGGTCGAGAGACCCAGTACTTC. Translated, it gives CASSSGTGRETQYF.

This clonotype was counted many times. V usage is TRBV10-1 and J usage is TRBJ2-2; TRBD1 is a possible D gene (6 bases). Germline V gives CDR1 WNHNN, CDR2 SYGVQD (reference sequence). The CDR3 runs 14 residues. V gave up 0 bases and J gave up 7 bases, with 9 bases separating them. As DNA, the CDR3 is TGCGCCAGCAGTGAGTCAACAGGGATCGGGGAGCTGTTTTTT. This sequence encodes CASSESTGIGELFF.

Turning to this clonotype: The junction shows a germline mismatch at one end, possibly a read error. V is TRBV7-3 and J is TRBJ2-2; D possibly corresponds to TRBD2 (6 bases). CDR1 is SGHTA, CDR2 FQGTGA, per germline. This CDR3 spans 16 amino acids. The CDR3 loop reads CANSPSGTHNTGELFF. The CDR3 bases are TGTGCCAACAGCCCATCCGGGACTCATAACACCGGGGAGCTGTTTTTT. Full variable domain (rest looked up from reference TRBV7-3 and TRBJ2-2): GAGVSQTPSNKVTEKGKYVELRCDPISGHTALYWYRQSLGQGPEFLIYFQGTGAADDSGLPNDRFFAVRPEGSVSTLKIQRTERGDSAVYLCANSPSGTHNTGELFFGEGSRLTVL.

Details on this clonotype: A junction boundary mismatches the germline segment, possibly from a read error. The J gene is TRBJ2-1, the V gene TRBV5-1; 13 bases agree with TRBD2. Germline V gene sequence: CDR1 SGHRS, CDR2 YFSETQ. The length of the CDR3 is 19 residues. CDR3 bases: TGCGTCAGCAGCATGCGAGGACTAGCGGGGGTAATCGGGTACAATGAGCAGTTCTTC. The encoded protein is CVSSMRGLAGVIGYNEQFF.

About this clonotype: A much larger clone sits a single nucleotide away, making a read error possible. The V gene is TRBV28, the J gene TRBJ2-2; possibly TRBD2 for D (5 bases). Germline CDR1 is MDHEN and CDR2 is SYDVKM. CDR3 size: 13 residues. The chain's CDR3 is CVSSWTATGELFF. The CDR3 DNA is TGTGTCAGCAGTTGGACTGCCACCGGGGAGCTGTTTTTT.

This clonotype was recorded at least ten times. The chain has TRBV4-2 and TRBJ1-4, with unresolved D. The CDR3 is made up of 15 amino acids. Per the germline V gene, CDR1 is LGHNA and CDR2 is YNFKEQ. Trimming removed 0 bases at V and 10 bases at J, with 15 bases between. In nucleotides, the CDR3 is TGTGCCAGCAGCCAAGATTTGGGGTGGGTTGGAAAACTGTTTTTT. Protein: CASSQDLGWVGKLFF.

Regarding this clonotype: This may come from a read error, since a much larger clone is one base off. As the CDR3 is not closed by the conserved phenylalanine or tryptophan, this likely results from a read error. This chain links TRBV12-3 or TRBV12-4 with TRBJ1-1; D is possibly TRBD1 (6 bases). The CDR3 totals 14 residues. Trimming removed 3 bases at V and 6 bases at J, with 14 bases between. The CDR3 loop is CASSFVQGKSEAFY. CDR3 nucleotide sequence: TGTGCCAGCAGTTTCGTACAGGGAAAGTCTGAAGCTTTCTAT.

For this clonotype: A clone one base away is much larger, so this may be a read error. V and J are TRBV6-1 and TRBJ2-1, with TRBD2 matching over 8 bases. The CDR3 is made up of 15 amino acids. CDR1 is MNHNS, CDR2 SASEGT, per germline. CDR3: CASSRPSGLRDEHFF. CDR3 sequence (DNA): TGTGCCAGCAGTCGCCCTAGCGGGCTTCGGGATGAGCACTTCTTC.

This clonotype was counted between two and nine times. This rearrangement joins TRBV28 to TRBJ1-2, with TRBD1 as a possible D gene (6 bases). CDR3 length: 14 amino acids. The germline CDR1 and CDR2 sequences are MDHEN and SYDVKM. The V end was cut by 5 bases, the J end by 7 bases, with 17 bases between. The CDR3, as DNA: TGTGCCAGCAGTCTTGGATGGGGGGCGGGTGGCTACACCTTC. It yields the protein CASSLGWGAGGYTF.

To note about this clonotype: With a much larger clone just one base away, this may be a read error. V is TRBV29-1 and J is TRBJ1-5, with a weak D call TRBD1 (5 bases). The V end lost 6 bases, the J end lost 5 bases, and 17 bases lay between the germline ends. Germline lookup yields CDR1 SQVTM and CDR2 ANQGSEA. The CDR3 sequence is 14 residues long. The chain's CDR3 is CSVASGSGDQPQHF. CDR3 coding DNA: TGCAGCGTGGCCTCCGGGTCGGGGGATCAGCCCCAGCATTTT.

This clonotype was recorded at least ten times. The CDR3 DNA follows: TGTGCCAGCAGCCAACCGGGGACTTTGAACACTGAAGCTTTCTTT. It translates to CASSQPGTLNTEAFF. The chain is built from TRBV4-2 and TRBJ1-1; weak D call: TRBD1 (5 bases). V was trimmed by 2 bases and J by 0 bases, leaving 10 bases between them. The length of the CDR3 is 15 residues. Germline V gene data show CDR1 as LGHNA and CDR2 as YNFKEQ.

CDR3 coding DNA: TGTACCGGCAGCTCGGGAGGTCAGAACACCGGGGAGCTGTTTTTT. Its protein is CTGSSGGQNTGELFF. This chain connects TRBV11-1 to TRBJ2-2, with 7 bases lining up with TRBD2. CDR3 size: 15 residues. The germline CDR1 and CDR2 sequences are SGHAT and FQDESV (reference sequence). The full variable domain, its missing parts supplied by reference TRBV11-1 and TRBJ2-2, is EAEVAQSPRYKITEKSQAVAFWCDPISGHATLYWYRQILGQGPELLVQFQDESVVDDSQLPKDRFSAERLKGVDSTLKIQPAELGDSAMYLCTGSSGGQNTGELFFGEGSRLTVL.

This clonotype was counted at least ten times. The J gene is TRBJ2-3, the V gene TRBV6-2 or TRBV6-3; TRBD2 aligns across 9 bases. V lost 8 bases, J lost 4 bases, and 7 bases stayed unmatched. Germline CDR1 reads MNHEY; CDR2 reads SVGEGT. This CDR3 has 14 residues. DNA for the CDR3: TGTGCCAGCCTCTTAGCGGGAGCTGCAGATACGCAGTATTTT. It encodes CASLLAGAADTQYF.

The V gene is TRBV11-2, the J gene TRBJ2-1; D perhaps matches TRBD2 (6 bases). The CDR3 totals 17 residues. Germline-derived CDR1 and CDR2 are SGHAT and FQNNGV. The V gene lost 8 bases and the J gene lost 7 bases, with 27 bases spanning the gap. The CDR3 DNA reads TGTGCCAGCTGCATTCACACGGGACTCCTTAATAGGAATGAGCAGTTCTTC. Its protein is CASCIHTGLLNRNEQFF.

This clonotype was recorded at least ten times. The rearrangement links TRBV14 to TRBJ2-7; TRBD2 is a possible D gene (6 bases). Germline CDR1 is SGHDN and CDR2 is FVKESK. Trimming removed 4 bases at V and 3 bases at J, with 10 bases between. The CDR3 has 13 residues. CDR3 nucleotides: TGTGCCAGCAGCCTGGGACTCCTCTACGAGCAGTACTTC. The encoded protein is CASSLGLLYEQYF.

Points on this clonotype: This may be a read error: a much more frequent sequence differs by one nucleotide. This chain uses TRBV5-4 with TRBJ1-2; the D is unclear. This CDR3 contains 12 residues. Per the germline V gene, CDR1 is SGHNT and CDR2 is YYREEE (reference sequence). The V gene lost 8 bases and the J gene lost 4 bases, with 12 bases spanning the gap. The CDR3 coding sequence is TGTGCCAGGAGCAGCGATTCCTATGGCTACACCTTC. Encoded protein: CARSSDSYGYTF.

Details on this clonotype: A read error may be the cause here, since a much bigger clone is one base away. The DNA for the CDR3 is TGTGCCAACAGTGAAGTTCTCTCAAGCGCCAAAAACATTCAGTACTTC. Translating gives CANSEVLSSAKNIQYF. The V call is TRBV6-1, the J call TRBJ2-4; D not certain. The CDR3 sequence is 16 residues long. In germline, CDR1 is MNHNS, CDR2 SASEGT.

This chain links TRBV11-3 with TRBJ2-7; 11 bases align to TRBD1. This CDR3 has 15 amino acids. V shed 10 bases, J shed 3 bases, and the junction held 11 bases outside the gene matches. Looked up from germline, CDR1 is SGHNT and CDR2 is YENEEA. The CDR3: CANSPGTGGNYEQYF. In DNA form, the CDR3 reads TGTGCCAACAGTCCCGGGACAGGGGGTAACTACGAGCAGTACTTC.

Worth noting for this clonotype: A read error may account for a junction end that differs from germline. The gene calls are TRBV11-1 and TRBJ2-1; no clear D. Germline V CDR1 and CDR2: SGHAT, FQDESV (reference sequence). CDR3 length equals 13 residues. For the CDR3, the DNA is TGTGTCAGCAGCTTAGACACCTACAGTGTGCAGTTCTTC. Translation gives CVSSLDTYSVQFF.